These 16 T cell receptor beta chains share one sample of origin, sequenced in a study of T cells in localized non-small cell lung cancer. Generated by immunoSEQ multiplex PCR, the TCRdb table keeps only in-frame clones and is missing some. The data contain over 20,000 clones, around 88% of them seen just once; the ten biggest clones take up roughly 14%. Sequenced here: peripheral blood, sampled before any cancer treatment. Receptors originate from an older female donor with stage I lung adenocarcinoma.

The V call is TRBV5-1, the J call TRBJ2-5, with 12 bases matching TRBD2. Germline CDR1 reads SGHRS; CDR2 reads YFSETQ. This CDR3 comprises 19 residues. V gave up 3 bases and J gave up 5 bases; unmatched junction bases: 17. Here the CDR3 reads CASSSRSPSGGVSWETQYF. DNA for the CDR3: TGCGCCAGCAGCTCCAGGAGTCCTAGCGGGGGGGTTTCGTGGGAGACCCAGTACTTC. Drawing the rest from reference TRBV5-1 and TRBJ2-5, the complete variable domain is KAGVTQTPRYLIKTRGQQVTLSCSPISGHRSVSWYQQTPGQGLQFLFEYFSETQRNKGNFPGRFSGRQFSNSRSEMNVSTLELGDSALYLCASSSRSPSGGVSWETQYFGPGTRLLVL.

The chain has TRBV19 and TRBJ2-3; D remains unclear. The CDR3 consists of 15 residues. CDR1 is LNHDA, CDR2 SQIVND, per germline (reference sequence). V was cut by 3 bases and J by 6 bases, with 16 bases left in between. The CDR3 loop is CASSIANQKGDTQYF. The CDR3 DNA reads TGTGCCAGTAGTATCGCAAACCAAAAGGGCGATACGCAGTATTTT. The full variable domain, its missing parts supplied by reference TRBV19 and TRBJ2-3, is DGGITQSPKYLFRKEGQNVTLSCEQNLNHDAMYWYRQDPGQGLRLIYYSQIVNDFQKGDIAEGYSVSREKKESFPLTVTSAQKNPTAFYLCASSIANQKGDTQYFGPGTRLTVL.

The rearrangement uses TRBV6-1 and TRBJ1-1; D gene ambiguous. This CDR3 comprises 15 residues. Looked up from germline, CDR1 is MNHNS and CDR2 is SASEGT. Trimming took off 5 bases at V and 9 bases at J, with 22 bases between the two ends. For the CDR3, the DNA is TGTGCCAGCAGTCGGGGAAATCGCTTTGCTTACCAAGCTTTCTTT. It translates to CASSRGNRFAYQAFF.

Here the CDR3 reads CASSAPEGETGYNEQFF. The CDR3 region has the DNA TGTGCCAGCAGCGCCCCCGAGGGAGAAACCGGGTACAATGAGCAGTTCTTC. The V call is TRBV9, the J call TRBJ2-1; a possible D gene is TRBD2 (5 bases). CDR3 length: 17 amino acids. The V gene's germline CDR1 is SGDLS and CDR2 YYNGEE. The ends were cut back, 3 bases at V and 4 bases at J, with 20 bases in the middle.

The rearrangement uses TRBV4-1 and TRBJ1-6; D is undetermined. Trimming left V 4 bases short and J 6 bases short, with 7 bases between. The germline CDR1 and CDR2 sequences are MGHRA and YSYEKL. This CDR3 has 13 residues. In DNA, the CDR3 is TGCGCCAGCAGCCTTGAGGTTAATTCACCCCTCCACTTT. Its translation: CASSLEVNSPLHF.

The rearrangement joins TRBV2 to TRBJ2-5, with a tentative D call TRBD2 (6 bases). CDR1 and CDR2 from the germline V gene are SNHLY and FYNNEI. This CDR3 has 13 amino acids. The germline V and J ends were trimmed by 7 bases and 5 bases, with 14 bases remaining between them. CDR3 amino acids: CASILTRQETQYF. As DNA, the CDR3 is TGTGCCAGCATTTTGACTAGACAGGAGACCCAGTACTTC.

The CDR3 DNA follows: TGTGCCAGCAGCTCTAAGGCCGGGGACAACTCCTACGAGCAGTACTTC. Its protein product is CASSSKAGDNSYEQYF. V is TRBV7-8 and J is TRBJ2-7; D might be TRBD1 (6 bases). This CDR3 region has 16 residues. V was trimmed by 4 bases and J by 0 bases, leaving 16 bases between them. CDR1 SGHVS and CDR2 FQNEAQ come from the germline V gene.

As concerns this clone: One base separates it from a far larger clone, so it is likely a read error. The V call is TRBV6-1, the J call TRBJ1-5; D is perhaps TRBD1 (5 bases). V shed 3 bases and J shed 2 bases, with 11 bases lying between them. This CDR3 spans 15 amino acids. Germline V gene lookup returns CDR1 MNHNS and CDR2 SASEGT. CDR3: CASSEGGGGNQPQHF. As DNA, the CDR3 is TGTGCCAGCAGTGAGGGCGGGGGGGGCAATCAGCCCCAGCATTTT.

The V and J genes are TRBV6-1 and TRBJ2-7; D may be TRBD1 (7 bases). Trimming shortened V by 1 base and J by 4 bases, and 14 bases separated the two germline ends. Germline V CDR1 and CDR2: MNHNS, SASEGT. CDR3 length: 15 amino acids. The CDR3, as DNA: TGTGCCAGCAGTGAAGAAGGAGGGGGCGTGTACGAGCAGTACTTC. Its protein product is CASSEEGGGVYEQYF.

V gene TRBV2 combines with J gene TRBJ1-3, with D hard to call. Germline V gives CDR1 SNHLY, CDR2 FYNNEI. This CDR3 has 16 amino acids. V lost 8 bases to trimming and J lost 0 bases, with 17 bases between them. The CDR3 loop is CASRRWQVDSGNTIYF. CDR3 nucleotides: TGTGCCAGCCGGAGGTGGCAGGTCGACTCTGGAAACACCATATATTTT. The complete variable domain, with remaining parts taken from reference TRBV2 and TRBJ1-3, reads EPEVTQTPSHQVTQMGQEVILRCVPISNHLYFYWYRQILGQKVEFLVSFYNNEISEKSEIFDDQFSVERPDGSNFTLKIRSTKLEDSAMYFCASRRWQVDSGNTIYFGEGSWLTVV.

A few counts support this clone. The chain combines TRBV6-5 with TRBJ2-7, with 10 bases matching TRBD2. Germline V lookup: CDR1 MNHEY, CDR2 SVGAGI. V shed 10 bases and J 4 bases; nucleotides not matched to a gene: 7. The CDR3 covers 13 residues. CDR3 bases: TGTGCCACCACTAGCGGGGCCCATTACGAGCAGTACTTC. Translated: CATTSGAHYEQYF.

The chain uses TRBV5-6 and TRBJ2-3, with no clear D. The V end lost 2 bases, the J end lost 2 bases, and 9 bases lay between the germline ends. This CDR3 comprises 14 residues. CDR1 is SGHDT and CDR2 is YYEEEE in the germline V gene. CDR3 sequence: CASSLDSITDTQYF. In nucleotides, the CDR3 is TGTGCCAGCAGCTTAGACTCCATCACAGATACGCAGTATTTT.

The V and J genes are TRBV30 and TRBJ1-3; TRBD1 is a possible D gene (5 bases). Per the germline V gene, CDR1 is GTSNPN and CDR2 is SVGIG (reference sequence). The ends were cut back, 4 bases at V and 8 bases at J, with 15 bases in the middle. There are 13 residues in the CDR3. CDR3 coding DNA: TGTGCCTGGACTCAGGGCCAGTGGGACACCATATATTTT. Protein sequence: CAWTQGQWDTIYF. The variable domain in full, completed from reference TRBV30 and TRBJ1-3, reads SQTIHQWPATLVQPVGSPLSLECTVEGTSNPNLYWYRQAAGRGLQLLFYSVGIGQISSEVPQNLSASRPQDRQFILSSKKLLLSDSGFYLCAWTQGQWDTIYFGEGSWLTVV.

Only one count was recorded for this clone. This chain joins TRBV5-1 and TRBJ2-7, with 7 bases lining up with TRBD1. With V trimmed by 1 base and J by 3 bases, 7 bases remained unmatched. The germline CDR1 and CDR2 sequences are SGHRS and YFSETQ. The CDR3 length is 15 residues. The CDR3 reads CASSLNTGVFYEQYF. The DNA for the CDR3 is TGCGCCAGCAGCTTGAACACAGGGGTTTTCTACGAGCAGTACTTC.

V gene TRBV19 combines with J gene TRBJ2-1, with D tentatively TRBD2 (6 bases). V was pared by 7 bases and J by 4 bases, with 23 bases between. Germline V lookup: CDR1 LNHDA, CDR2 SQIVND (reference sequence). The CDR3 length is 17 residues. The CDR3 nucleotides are TGTGCCAGTAAAAAATGGGCCTTAGCGGACCTTTACAATGAGCAGTTCTTC. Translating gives CASKKWALADLYNEQFF. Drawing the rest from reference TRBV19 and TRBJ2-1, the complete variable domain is DGGITQSPKYLFRKEGQNVTLSCEQNLNHDAMYWYRQDPGQGLRLIYYSQIVNDFQKGDIAEGYSVSREKKESFPLTVTSAQKNPTAFYLCASKKWALADLYNEQFFGPGTRLTVL.

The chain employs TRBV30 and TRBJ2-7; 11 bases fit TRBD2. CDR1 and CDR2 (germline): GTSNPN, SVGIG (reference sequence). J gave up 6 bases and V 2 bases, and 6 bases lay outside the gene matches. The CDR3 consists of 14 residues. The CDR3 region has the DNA TGTGCCTGGAGTTTTAGCGGGGGGGCACTCGAGCAGTACTTC. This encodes CAWSFSGGALEQYF.